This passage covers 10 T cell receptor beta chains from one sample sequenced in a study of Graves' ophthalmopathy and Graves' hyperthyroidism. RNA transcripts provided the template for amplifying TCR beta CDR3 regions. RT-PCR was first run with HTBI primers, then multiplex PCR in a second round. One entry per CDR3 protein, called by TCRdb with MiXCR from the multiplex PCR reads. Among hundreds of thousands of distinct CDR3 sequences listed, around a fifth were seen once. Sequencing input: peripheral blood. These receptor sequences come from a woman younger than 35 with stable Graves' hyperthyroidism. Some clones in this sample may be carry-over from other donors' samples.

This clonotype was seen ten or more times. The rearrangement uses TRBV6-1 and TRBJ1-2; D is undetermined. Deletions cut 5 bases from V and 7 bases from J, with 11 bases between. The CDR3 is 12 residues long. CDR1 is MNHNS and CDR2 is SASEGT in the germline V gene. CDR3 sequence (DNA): TGTGCCAGCAGTAAGGAACGAGGTGGCTACACCTTC. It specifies CASSKERGGYTF.

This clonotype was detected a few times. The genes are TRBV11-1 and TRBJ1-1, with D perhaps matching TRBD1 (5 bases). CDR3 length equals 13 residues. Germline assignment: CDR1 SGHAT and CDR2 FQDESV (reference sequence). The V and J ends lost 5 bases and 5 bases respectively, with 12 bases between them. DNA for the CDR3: TGTGCCAGCAGCCGTTCTGGGGGTACTGAAGCTTTCTTT. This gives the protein CASSRSGGTEAFF.

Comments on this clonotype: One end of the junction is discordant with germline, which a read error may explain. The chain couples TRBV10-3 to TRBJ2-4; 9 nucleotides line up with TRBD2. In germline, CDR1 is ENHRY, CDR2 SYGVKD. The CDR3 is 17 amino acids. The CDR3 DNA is TGTGCCATCAGTGAGTCGCGGTTAGCGGGAGTTTCGGACATTAAGTACTTC. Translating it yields CAISESRLAGVSDIKYF.

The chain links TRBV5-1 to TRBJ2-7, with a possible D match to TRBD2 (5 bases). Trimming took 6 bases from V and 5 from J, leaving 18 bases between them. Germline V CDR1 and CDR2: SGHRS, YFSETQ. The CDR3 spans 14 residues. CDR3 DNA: TGCGCCAGCACCCTCTACCTTAACGGGGACGAGCAGTACTTC. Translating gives CASTLYLNGDEQYF.

The CDR3 loop reads CASSRVGGEQFF. In DNA form, the CDR3 reads TGTGCCAGCAGTAGGGTCGGGGGTGAGCAGTTCTTC. The chain is built from TRBV12-3 or TRBV12-4 and TRBJ2-1; weak D call: TRBD2 (6 bases). Trimming removed 5 bases at V and 9 bases at J, with 11 bases between. The CDR3 extends over 12 amino acids.

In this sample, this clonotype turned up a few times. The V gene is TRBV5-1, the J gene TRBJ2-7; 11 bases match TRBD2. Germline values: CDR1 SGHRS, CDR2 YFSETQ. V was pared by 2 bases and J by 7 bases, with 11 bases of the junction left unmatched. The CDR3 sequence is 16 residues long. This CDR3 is CASSFGSGRAMNEQYF. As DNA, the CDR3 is TGCGCCAGCAGCTTTGGTAGCGGGAGGGCCATGAATGAGCAGTACTTC.

As DNA, the CDR3 is TGTGCCAGCAGCTTATCATACAGGGGAGGTCAGCCCCAGCATTTT. Translated: CASSLSYRGGQPQHF. J is TRBJ1-5 and V is TRBV6-5; 7 bases agree with TRBD1. The CDR3 loop spans 15 amino acids. V was pared by 6 bases and J by 6 bases, with 11 bases of the junction left unmatched. The germline V gene encodes CDR1 MNHEY and CDR2 SVGAGI.

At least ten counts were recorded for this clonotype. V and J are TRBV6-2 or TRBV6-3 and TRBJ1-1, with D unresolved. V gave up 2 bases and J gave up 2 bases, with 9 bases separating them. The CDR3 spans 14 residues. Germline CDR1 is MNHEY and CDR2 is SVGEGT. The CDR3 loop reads CASSYGLGNTEAFF. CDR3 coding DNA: TGTGCCAGCAGTTACGGCCTGGGTAACACTGAAGCTTTCTTT.

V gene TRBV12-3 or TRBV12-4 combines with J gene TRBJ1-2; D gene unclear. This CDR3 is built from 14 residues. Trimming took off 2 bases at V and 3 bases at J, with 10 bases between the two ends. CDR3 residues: CASSLSVSDYGYTF. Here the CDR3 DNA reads TGTGCCAGCAGTTTAAGCGTTTCAGACTATGGCTACACCTTC.

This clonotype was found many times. This CDR3 is CSARDDQPYEQYF. CDR3 bases: TGCAGTGCTAGAGATGACCAGCCCTACGAGCAGTACTTC. The chain is built from TRBV20-1 and TRBJ2-7; no clear D gene. Trimming left V 0 bases short and J 2 bases short, with 8 bases between. This CDR3 is built from 13 residues. Germline-derived CDR1 and CDR2 are DFQATT and SNEGSKA (reference sequence).